The 5 T cell receptor beta chains presented below share a single source sample, sequenced in a study of cytomegalovirus exposure and HLA in healthy donors. The PCR made use of 60 Vbeta and 13 Jbeta primers. The method was immunoSEQ multiplex PCR; TCRdb's version includes in-frame clones alone and lacks a portion of them. Counted here are around 150,000 clones, 80% occurring once; the ten biggest clones make up 6.8%. The sample was PBMCs. These receptors were obtained from a man between 40 and 49 years old in good health and CMV-seropositive.

The genes are TRBV19 and TRBJ1-5, with 8 bases identical to TRBD1. Germline CDR1 and CDR2: LNHDA and SQIVND (reference sequence). The CDR3 extends over 14 amino acids. J was trimmed by 7 bases and V by 5 bases; bases with no gene match: 7. CDR3 loop: CASSAVTGAQPQHF. In nucleotides, the CDR3 is TGTGCCAGTAGTGCAGTGACAGGGGCACAGCCCCAGCATTTT.

The CDR3 DNA sequence: TGTGCCACCAGCAGAGCGGTGGAGGGACCCTATGGCTACACCTTC. This translates into CATSRAVEGPYGYTF. The chain uses TRBV15 and TRBJ1-2; D is perhaps TRBD1 (5 bases). This CDR3 is 15 amino acids long. Germline V gene lookup returns CDR1 LNHNV and CDR2 YYDKDF (reference sequence). Trimming removed 1 base from V and 4 bases from J, with 13 bases in between.

The chain combines TRBV4-2 with TRBJ1-2; no definite D call. Between the trimmed V and J ends, which lost 0 bases and 5 bases, there was a span of 13 bases. The CDR3 extends over 15 amino acids. Looked up from germline, CDR1 is LGHNA and CDR2 is YNFKEQ. The CDR3 region has the DNA TGTGCCAGCAGCCAAGATTTACAGCTTCGATATGGCTACACCTTC. Amino acids: CASSQDLQLRYGYTF.

The V call is TRBV19, the J call TRBJ1-5, with 7 bases aligning to TRBD1. CDR1 is LNHDA and CDR2 is SQIVND in the germline V gene (reference sequence). V dropped 8 bases and J dropped 0; count of bases not matched to a gene: 7. This CDR3 spans 15 amino acids. CDR3 sequence (DNA): TGTGCCAGTGTGGGACAGCTTATTAGCAATCAGCCCCAGCATTTT. Translated: CASVGQLISNQPQHF.

V usage is TRBV19 and J usage is TRBJ2-1; 11 bases are a match to TRBD2. Germline trimming cut 6 bases from V and 4 bases from J; bases unmatched to any gene: 5. Germline CDR1 reads LNHDA; CDR2 reads SQIVND (reference sequence). The CDR3 loop spans 15 amino acids. CDR3 DNA: TGTGCCAGTAGCAAGGGACTAGCGGTGTACAATGAGCAGTTCTTC. It codes for CASSKGLAVYNEQFF. Filled out from reference TRBV19 and TRBJ2-1, the complete variable domain reads DGGITQSPKYLFRKEGQNVTLSCEQNLNHDAMYWYRQDPGQGLRLIYYSQIVNDFQKGDIAEGYSVSREKKESFPLTVTSAQKNPTAFYLCASSKGLAVYNEQFFGPGTRLTVL.